The sequence of this T cell receptor beta chain was determined in a study of CD8+CD57+ T cells in acquired aplastic anemia. As for the study in general: Each DNA sample taken from sorted CD4+ and CD8+ cells came to about 3.4 ug on average. Healthy donor CD4+ samples were sequenced to a depth that averaged around 9.8 million reads. Study findings and constraints: A set of twenty-nine CD8+ CDR3 sequences was shared between patients and controls, and these sequences appeared highly expressed in patients. Patients and controls had CD8+ Simpson's diversity values that were not significantly distinct.

Points on this clonotype: Its antigen is not known.

The CDR3 contains 16 residues. Germline V gene sequence: CDR1 PRHDT, CDR2 FYEKMQ (reference sequence). Between the trimmed V and J ends, which lost 1 base and 11 bases, there was a span of 21 bases. Genomic DNA templated the TCR beta VDJ and CDR3 profiling. MiXCR was run by TCRdb on the reads, yielding one entry per CDR3 protein. This repertoire shows under 200,000 distinct CDR3 sequences, around 45% found once; its top ten account for around 0.96%. The receptor's source is a human donor in good health. The J gene is TRBJ1-5, the V gene TRBV13; D ambiguous. Sequencing used sorted CD4+, CD8+, or CD8+CD57+ T cells (not recorded which) from PBMCs. The CDR3 nucleotides read TGTGCCAGCAGCTTAGATCGAGCCGAAAGCCAAGAGACCCAGCATTTT. This encodes CASSLDRAESQETQHF.